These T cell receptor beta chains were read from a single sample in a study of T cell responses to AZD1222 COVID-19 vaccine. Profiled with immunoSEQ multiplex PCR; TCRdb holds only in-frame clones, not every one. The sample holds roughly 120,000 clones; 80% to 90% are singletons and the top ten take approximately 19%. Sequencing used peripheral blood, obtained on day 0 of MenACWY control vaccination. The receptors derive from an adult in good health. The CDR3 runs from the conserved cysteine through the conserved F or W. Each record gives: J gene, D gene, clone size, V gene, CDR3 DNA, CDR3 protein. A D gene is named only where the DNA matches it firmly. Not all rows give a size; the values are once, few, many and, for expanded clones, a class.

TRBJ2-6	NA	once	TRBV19	TGTGCCAGTAGTATAAGGCAGGCCCTCTCTGGGGCCAACGTCCTGACTTTC	CASSIRQALSGANVLTF
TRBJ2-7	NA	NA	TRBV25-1	TGTGCCAGCAGTCCCTCCGTACGTGGGGGGAAGCAGTACTTC	CASSPSVRGGKQYF
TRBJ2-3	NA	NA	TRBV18	TGTGCCAGCTCACCTCTGAAGGAGGGTGGCCCCACTCATACGCAGTATTTT	CASSPLKEGGPTHTQYF
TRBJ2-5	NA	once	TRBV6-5	TGTGCCAGCAGCCCCCAGGGGTACCAAGAGACCCAGTACTTC	CASSPQGYQETQYF
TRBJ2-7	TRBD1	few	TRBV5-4	TGTGCCAGCAGCTTGCAGGGGGTGTACGAGCAGTACTTC	CASSLQGVYEQYF
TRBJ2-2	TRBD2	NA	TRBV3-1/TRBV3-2	TGTGCCAGCAGCCAAGATCTGATCCGGCTAGCGGGAAGTGTCGGGGAGCTGTTTTTT	CASSQDLIRLAGSVGELFF
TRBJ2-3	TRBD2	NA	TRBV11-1	TGTGCCAGCAGCCGAAAGGGACTAGCGAGTACAGATACGCAGTATTTT	CASSRKGLASTDTQYF
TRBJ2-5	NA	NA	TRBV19	TGTGCCAGTAGTATACAGGGGCGAGAGACCCAGTACTTC	CASSIQGRETQYF
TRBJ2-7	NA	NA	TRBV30	TGTGCCTGGAGTGGCCCTGGACACACCTACGAGCAGTACTTC	CAWSGPGHTYEQYF
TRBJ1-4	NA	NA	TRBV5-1	TGCGCCAGCAGCGCGGGACTCCGAAATGAAAAACTGTTTTTT	CASSAGLRNEKLFF
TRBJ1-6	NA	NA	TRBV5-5	TGTGCCAGCAGCTTTGGGGTCGTTGGTTCACCCCTCCACTTT	CASSFGVVGSPLHF
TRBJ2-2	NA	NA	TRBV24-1	TGTGCCACCACCCGGGGGAACACCGGGGAGCTGTTTTTT	CATTRGNTGELFF
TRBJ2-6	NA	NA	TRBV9	TGTGCCAGCAGCGTAAAGAGCGGTACTGGGGCCAACGTCCTGACTTTC	CASSVKSGTGANVLTF
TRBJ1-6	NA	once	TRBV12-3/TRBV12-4	TGTGCCAGCAGCACCTTTGGGGGTTCACCCCTCCACTTT	CASSTFGGSPLHF
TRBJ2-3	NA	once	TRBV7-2	TGTGCCAGCAGCCTCACAGATACGCAGTATTTT	CASSLTDTQYF
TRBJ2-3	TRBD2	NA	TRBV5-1	TGCGCCAGCAGCTTGAGGGCTAGCGGACTCACAGATACGCAGTATTTT	CASSLRASGLTDTQYF
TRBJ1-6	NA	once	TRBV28	TGTGCCAGCAGTCCTCCCGGGAGCTCCTATAATTCACCCCTCCACTTT	CASSPPGSSYNSPLHF
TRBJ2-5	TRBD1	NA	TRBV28	TGTGCCAGCGAGGGGGCGCCCCAAGAGACCCAGTACTTC	CASEGAPQETQYF
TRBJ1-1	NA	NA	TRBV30	TGTGCCTGGTCAGGTCAGGAAGCTTTCTTT	CAWSGQEAFF
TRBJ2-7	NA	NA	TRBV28	TGTGCCAGCCGCGGGACAGCTGTCTACGAGCAGTACTTC	CASRGTAVYEQYF
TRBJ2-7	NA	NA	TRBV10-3	TGTGCCATCAACGGGGCGGGCTCCTACGAGCAGTACTTC	CAINGAGSYEQYF
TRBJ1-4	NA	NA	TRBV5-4	TGTGCCAGCAGCTCCCACGCAGGTGGGGAAAAACTGTTTTTT	CASSSHAGGEKLFF
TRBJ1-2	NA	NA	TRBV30	TGTGCCTGGAGTCAACCTTCAATCAACTATGGCTACACCTTC	CAWSQPSINYGYTF
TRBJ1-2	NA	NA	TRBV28	TGTGCCAGCAGTTTATCCTTGGCAGGGACCGACTATGGCTACACCTTC	CASSLSLAGTDYGYTF
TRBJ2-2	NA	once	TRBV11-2	TGTGCCAGCAGCTTAGCGGGATTTAACACCGGGGAGCTGTTTTTT	CASSLAGFNTGELFF
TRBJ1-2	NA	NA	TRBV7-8	TGTGCCAGCAGCTTAGATTTAGGGAGGGGCTACACCTTC	CASSLDLGRGYTF
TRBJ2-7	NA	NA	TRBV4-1	TGCGCCAGCAGGGACAGCCAATCCTACGAGCAGTACTTC	CASRDSQSYEQYF
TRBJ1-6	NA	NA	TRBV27	TGTGCCAGCAGTTTCCGCAGGGGAGCAAATTCACCCCTCCACTTT	CASSFRRGANSPLHF
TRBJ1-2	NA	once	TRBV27	TGTGCCAGCAGTTTATCGCGCCGTTCTAACTATGGCTACACCTTC	CASSLSRRSNYGYTF
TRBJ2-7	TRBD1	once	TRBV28	TGTGCCAGCATCCCGACAGGGGGCGGTTCCTACGAGCAGTACTTC	CASIPTGGGSYEQYF
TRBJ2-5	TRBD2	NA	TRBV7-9	TGTGCCAGCAAGCTGGGGACTAGCGGGAGTGGGGACCAAGAGACCCAGTACTTC	CASKLGTSGSGDQETQYF
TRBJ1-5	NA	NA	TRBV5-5	TGTGCCAGCAGCTTGATTGGCGGAATCAATCAGCCCCAGCATTTT	CASSLIGGINQPQHF
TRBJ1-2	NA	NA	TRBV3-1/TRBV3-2	TGTGCCAGCAGCCAAGGAACACAGGGAGGAGGGAATGGCTACACCTTC	CASSQGTQGGGNGYTF
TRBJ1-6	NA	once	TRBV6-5	TGTGCCAGCAGTTACCGGCAGATGGGGTCACCCCTCCACTTT	CASSYRQMGSPLHF
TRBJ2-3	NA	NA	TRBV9	TGTGCCAGCAGCGATCCGGCGGCCAACACAGATACGCAGTATTTT	CASSDPAANTDTQYF
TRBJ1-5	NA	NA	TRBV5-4	TGTGCCAGCAGCTTGGGACGCCGGGTTCCGAATCAGCCCCAGCATTTT	CASSLGRRVPNQPQHF
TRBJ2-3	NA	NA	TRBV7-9	TGTGCCAGCAGCTTAGCTGGCCAGTTCACAGATACGCAGTATTTT	CASSLAGQFTDTQYF
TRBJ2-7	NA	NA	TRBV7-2	TGTGCCAGCAGCGCCAGGACTAACCGCGAGCAGTACTTC	CASSARTNREQYF
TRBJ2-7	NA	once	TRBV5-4	TGTGCCAGCAGCGAAGGGGTTTTGGGGAACTACGAGCAGTACTTC	CASSEGVLGNYEQYF
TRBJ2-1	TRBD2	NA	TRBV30	TGTGCCTGGGGTCGACTAGCGGAATACAATGAGCAGTTCTTC	CAWGRLAEYNEQFF
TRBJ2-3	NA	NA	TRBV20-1	TGCAGTGCTAGAGTAGGAGATACGCAGTATTTT	CSARVGDTQYF
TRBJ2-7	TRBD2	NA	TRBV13	TGTGCCAGCAGCTGGCTGGGGAGGGATGGCTCCTACGAGCAGTACTTC	CASSWLGRDGSYEQYF
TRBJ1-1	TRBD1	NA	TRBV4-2	TGTGCCAGCAGCCAGATAGGGGGGACAGGGTCCGAAGCTTTCTTT	CASSQIGGTGSEAFF
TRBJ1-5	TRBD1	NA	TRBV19	TGTGCCAGTAGTATAATCCCCGGGACAGGTAATCAGCCCCAGCATTTT	CASSIIPGTGNQPQHF
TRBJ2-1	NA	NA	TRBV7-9	TGTGCCAGCAGCGAGCAGTTCTTC	CASSEQFF
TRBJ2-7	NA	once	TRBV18	TGTGCCAGCTCCCCATTTAGGACGGGCGAGCAGTACTTC	CASSPFRTGEQYF
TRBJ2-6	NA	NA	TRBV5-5	TGTGCCAGCAGCCGCGGTGAAACAGGAACCCCCCCTGGGGCCAACGTCCTGACTTTC	CASSRGETGTPPGANVLTF
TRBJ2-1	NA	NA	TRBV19	TGTGCCAGTAGTAGGTTGGATGAGCAGTTCTTC	CASSRLDEQFF
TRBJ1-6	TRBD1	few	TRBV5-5	TGTGCCAGCAGCGGCTCACGACAGGGAAATTCACCCCTCCACTTT	CASSGSRQGNSPLHF
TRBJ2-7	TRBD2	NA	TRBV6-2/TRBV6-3	TGTGCCAGCAGTTACACCTATTGGCGGGAGGGCGAGAAACCCTACGAGCAGTACTTC	CASSYTYWREGEKPYEQYF
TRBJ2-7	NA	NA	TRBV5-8	TGTGCCAGCAGCTTGGAAACAGTAACCCTCTACGAGCAGTACTTC	CASSLETVTLYEQYF
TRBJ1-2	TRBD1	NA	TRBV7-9	TGTGCCAGCACTGGCAGGGGGACCTATGGCTACACCTTC	CASTGRGTYGYTF
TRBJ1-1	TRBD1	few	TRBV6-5	TGTGCCAGCAGCCGAGGGACAGACCTAAACACTGAAGCTTTCTTT	CASSRGTDLNTEAFF